This T cell receptor (beta chain) was retrieved from a study of T cell responses to AZD1222 COVID-19 vaccine. About the research overall: Doses given second, at about 4 or about 12 weeks, were pooled.

Study findings and constraints: Among the donors, most were white British and more were female, and clonal diversity was possibly underestimated. The span of vaccine-associated CD4 TCRs extended across spike, with dominance at 160-218 and 743-854. Spike-specific TCR breadth and depth grew following two AZD1222 doses.

Clones were sequenced by immunoSEQ multiplex PCR, and TCRdb holds only the in-frame ones, with some missing. The data hold more than 150,000 clones, with approximately 94% observed a single time. The CDR3 sequence is 14 residues long. V shed 5 bases and J 2 bases; nucleotides not matched to a gene: 6. Germline CDR1 is MDHEN and CDR2 is SYDVKM. For this clone: Its antigen is currently unknown.

The chain joins TRBV28 to TRBJ2-7, with 7 bases aligning to TRBD1. The starting material was peripheral blood, obtained on day 0 of AZD1222 vaccination. This receptor was obtained from an adult in good health. The CDR3 loop is CASSLQGPTYEQYF. The CDR3 DNA reads as TGTGCCAGCAGTCTACAGGGGCCGACCTACGAGCAGTACTTC.